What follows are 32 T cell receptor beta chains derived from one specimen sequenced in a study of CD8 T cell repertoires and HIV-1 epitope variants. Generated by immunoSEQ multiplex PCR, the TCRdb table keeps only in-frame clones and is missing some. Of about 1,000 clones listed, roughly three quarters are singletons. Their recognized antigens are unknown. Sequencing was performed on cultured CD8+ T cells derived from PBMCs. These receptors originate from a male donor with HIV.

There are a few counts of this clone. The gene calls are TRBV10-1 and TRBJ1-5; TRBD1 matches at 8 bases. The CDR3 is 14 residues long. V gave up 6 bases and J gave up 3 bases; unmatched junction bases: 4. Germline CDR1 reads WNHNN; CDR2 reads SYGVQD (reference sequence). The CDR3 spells CASRDRDSNQPQHF. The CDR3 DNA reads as TGCGCCAGCAGGGACAGGGATTCCAATCAGCCCCAGCATTTT.

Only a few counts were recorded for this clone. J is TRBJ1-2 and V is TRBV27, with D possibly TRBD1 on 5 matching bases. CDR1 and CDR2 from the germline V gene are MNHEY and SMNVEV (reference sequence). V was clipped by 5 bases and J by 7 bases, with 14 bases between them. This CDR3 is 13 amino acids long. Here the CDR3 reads CASSPWGDAGYTF. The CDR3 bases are TGTGCCAGCAGTCCCTGGGGGGACGCTGGCTACACCTTC.

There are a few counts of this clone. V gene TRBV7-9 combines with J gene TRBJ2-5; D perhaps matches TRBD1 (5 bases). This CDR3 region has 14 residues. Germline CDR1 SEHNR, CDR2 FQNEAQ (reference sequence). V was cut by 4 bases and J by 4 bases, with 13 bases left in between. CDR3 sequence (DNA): TGTGCCAGCAGCTCGACCCAGGGTTTAGAGACCCAGTACTTC. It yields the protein CASSSTQGLETQYF.

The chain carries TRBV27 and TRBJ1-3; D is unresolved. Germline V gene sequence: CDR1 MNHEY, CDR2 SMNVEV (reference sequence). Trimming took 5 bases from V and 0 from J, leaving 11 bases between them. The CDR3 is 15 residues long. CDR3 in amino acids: CASSADGYSGNTIYF. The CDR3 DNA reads TGTGCCAGCAGTGCGGACGGATACTCTGGAAACACCATATATTTT.

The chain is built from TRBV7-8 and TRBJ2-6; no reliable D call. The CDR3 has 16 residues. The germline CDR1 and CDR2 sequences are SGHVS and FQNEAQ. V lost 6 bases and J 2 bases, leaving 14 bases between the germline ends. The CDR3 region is CASSAEDKAGANVLTF. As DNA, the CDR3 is TGTGCCAGCAGTGCCGAAGACAAGGCTGGGGCCAACGTCCTGACTTTC.

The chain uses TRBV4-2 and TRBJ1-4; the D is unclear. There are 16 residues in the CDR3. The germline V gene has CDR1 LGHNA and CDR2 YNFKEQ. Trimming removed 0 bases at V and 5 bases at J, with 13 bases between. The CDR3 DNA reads TGTGCCAGCAGCCAAGATCCGGGCGCCGTGAATGAAAAACTGTTTTTT. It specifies CASSQDPGAVNEKLFF.

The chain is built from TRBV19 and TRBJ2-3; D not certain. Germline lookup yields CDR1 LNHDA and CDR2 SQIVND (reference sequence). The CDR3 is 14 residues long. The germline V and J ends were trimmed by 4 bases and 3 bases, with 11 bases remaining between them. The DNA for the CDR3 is TGTGCCAGTAGTACCGGGCCCGAAACAGATACGCAGTATTTT. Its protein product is CASSTGPETDTQYF.

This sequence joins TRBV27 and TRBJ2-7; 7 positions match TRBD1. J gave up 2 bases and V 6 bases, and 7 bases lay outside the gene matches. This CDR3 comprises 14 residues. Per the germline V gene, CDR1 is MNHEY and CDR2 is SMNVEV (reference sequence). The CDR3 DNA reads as TGTGCCAGCAGCCCCGGGACAGTAACCTACGAGCAGTACTTC. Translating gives CASSPGTVTYEQYF.

The CDR3 reads CACRSGGVQPQHF. The CDR3 DNA is TGTGCCTGCCGTTCGGGGGGCGTACAGCCCCAGCATTTT. The J gene is TRBJ1-5, the V gene TRBV6-5; maybe TRBD1 (6 bases). This CDR3 is 13 amino acids long. Trimming took off 11 bases at V and 7 bases at J, with 18 bases between the two ends. CDR1 and CDR2 from the germline V gene are MNHEY and SVGAGI.

In DNA form, the CDR3 reads TGTGCCAGCAGCTTGGTACCCCAGGGGGGGGAAAAACTGTTTTTT. It encodes CASSLVPQGGEKLFF. The chain links TRBV5-4 to TRBJ1-4; 7 nucleotides agree with TRBD1. Germline values: CDR1 SGHNT, CDR2 YYREEE (reference sequence). This CDR3 is 15 amino acids long. V trimming: 0 bases; J trimming: 8 bases; junction bases outside the gene matches: 7.

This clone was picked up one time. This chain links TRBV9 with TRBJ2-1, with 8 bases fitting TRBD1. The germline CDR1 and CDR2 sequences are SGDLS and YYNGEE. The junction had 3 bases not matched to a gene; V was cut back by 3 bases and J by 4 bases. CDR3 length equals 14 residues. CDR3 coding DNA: TGTGCCAGCAGCGCGGGACAGGAGTACAATGAGCAGTTCTTC. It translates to CASSAGQEYNEQFF.

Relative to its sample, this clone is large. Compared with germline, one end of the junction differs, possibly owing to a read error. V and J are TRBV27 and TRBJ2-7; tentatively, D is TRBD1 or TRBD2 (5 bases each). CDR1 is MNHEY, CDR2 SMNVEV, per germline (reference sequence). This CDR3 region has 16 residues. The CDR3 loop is CASSVSSGTVSYEQYF. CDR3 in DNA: TGTGCCAGCAGTGTATCCTCCGGGACGGTGTCCTACGAGCAGTACTTC.

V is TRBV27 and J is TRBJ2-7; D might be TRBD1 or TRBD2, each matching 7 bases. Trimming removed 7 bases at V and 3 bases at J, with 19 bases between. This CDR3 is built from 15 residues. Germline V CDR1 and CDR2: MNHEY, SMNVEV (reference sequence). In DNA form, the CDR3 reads TGTGCCAGCACTCCTGGGGGGGACAGCAACTACGAGCAGTACTTC. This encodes CASTPGGDSNYEQYF.

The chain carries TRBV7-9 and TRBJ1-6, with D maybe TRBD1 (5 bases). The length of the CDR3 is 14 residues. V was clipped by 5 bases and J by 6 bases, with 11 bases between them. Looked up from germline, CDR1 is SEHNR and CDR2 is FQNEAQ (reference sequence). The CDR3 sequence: CASSPRQGNSPLHF. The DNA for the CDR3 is TGTGCCAGCAGCCCCCGGCAGGGTAATTCACCCCTCCACTTT.

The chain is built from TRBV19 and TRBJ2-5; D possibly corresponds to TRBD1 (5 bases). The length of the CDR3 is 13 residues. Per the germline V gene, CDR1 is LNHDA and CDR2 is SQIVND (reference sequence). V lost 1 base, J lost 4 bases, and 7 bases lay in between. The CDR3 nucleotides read TGTGCCAGTAGTATAGTAGGGGTAGAGACCCAGTACTTC. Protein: CASSIVGVETQYF.

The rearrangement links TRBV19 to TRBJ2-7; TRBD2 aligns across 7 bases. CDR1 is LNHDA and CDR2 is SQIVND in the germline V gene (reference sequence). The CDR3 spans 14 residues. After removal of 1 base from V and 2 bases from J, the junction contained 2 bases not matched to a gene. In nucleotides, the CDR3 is TGTGCCAGTAGTATAGTTGGGAGGGCCTACGAGCAGTACTTC. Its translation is CASSIVGRAYEQYF.

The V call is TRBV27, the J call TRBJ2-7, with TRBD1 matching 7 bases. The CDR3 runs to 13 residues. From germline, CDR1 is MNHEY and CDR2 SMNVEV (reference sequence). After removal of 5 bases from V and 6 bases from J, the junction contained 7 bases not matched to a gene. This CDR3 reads CASSGSTGIEQYF. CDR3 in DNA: TGTGCCAGCAGTGGATCGACAGGGATCGAGCAGTACTTC.

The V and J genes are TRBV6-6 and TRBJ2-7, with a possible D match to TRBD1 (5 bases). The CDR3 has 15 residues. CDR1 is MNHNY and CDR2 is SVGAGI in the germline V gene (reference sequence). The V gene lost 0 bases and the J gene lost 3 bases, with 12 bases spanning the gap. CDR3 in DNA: TGTGCCAGCAGTTACTCGCCAGGGTTAGACTACGAGCAGTACTTC. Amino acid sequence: CASSYSPGLDYEQYF.

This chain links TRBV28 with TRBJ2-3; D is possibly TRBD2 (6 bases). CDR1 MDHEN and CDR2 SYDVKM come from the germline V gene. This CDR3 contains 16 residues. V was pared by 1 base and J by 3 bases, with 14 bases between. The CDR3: CASSLSQEGKTDTQYF. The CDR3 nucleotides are TGTGCCAGCAGTTTATCGCAGGAGGGCAAAACAGATACGCAGTATTTT.

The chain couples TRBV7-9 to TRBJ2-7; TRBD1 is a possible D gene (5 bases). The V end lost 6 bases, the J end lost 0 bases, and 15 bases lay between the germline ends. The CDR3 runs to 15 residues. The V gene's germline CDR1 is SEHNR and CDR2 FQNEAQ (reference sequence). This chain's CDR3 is CASSTGSVSSYEQYF. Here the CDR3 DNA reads TGTGCCAGCAGTACAGGTTCCGTTAGCTCCTACGAGCAGTACTTC.

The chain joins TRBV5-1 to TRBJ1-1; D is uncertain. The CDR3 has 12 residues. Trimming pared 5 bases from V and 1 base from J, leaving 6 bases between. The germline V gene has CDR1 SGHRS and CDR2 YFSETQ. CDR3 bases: TGCGCCAGCAGTGCAGGGAACACTGAAGCTTTCTTT. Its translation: CASSAGNTEAFF.

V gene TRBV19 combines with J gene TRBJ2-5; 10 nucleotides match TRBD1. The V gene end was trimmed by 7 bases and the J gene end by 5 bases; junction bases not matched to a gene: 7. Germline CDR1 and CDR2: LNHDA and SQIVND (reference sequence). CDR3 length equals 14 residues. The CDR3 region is CASTLRQGAETQYF. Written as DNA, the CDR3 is TGTGCCAGTACCCTTAGACAGGGGGCGGAGACCCAGTACTTC.

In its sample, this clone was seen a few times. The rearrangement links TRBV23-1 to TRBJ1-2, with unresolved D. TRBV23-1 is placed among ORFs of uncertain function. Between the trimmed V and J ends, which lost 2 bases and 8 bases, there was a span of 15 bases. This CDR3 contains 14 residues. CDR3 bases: TGCGCCAGCAGTCAAAAGGGCGGCGGATGCGGCTACACCTTC. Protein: CASSQKGGGCGYTF.

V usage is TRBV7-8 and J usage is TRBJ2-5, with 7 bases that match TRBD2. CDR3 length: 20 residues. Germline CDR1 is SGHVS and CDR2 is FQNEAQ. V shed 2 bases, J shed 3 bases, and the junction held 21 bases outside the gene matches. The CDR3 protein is CASSLPGEGTASAFKETQYF. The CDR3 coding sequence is TGTGCCAGCAGCTTACCCGGGGAGGGAACAGCATCGGCCTTTAAAGAGACCCAGTACTTC.

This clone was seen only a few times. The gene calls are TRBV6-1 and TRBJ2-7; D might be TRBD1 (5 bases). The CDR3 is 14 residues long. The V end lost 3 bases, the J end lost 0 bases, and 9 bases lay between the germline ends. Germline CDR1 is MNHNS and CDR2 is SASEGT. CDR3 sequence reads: CASSDQGSSYEQYF. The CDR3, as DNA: TGTGCCAGCAGTGATCAGGGAAGCTCCTACGAGCAGTACTTC.

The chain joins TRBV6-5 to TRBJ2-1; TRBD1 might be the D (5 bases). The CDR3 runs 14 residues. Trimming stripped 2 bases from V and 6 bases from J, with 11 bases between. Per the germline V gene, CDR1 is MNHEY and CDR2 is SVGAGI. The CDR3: CASSYDSSLNEQFF. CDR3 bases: TGTGCCAGCAGTTACGACAGTTCCCTCAATGAGCAGTTCTTC.

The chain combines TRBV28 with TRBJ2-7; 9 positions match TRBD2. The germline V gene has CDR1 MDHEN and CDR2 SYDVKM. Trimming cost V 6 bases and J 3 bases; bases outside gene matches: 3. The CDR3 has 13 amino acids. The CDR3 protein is CASSETSGYEQYF. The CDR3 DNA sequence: TGTGCCAGCAGCGAGACTAGCGGCTACGAGCAGTACTTC.

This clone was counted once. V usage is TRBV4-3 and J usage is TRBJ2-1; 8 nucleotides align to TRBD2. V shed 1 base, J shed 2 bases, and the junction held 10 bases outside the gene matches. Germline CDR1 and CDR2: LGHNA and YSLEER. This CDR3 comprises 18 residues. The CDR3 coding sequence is TGCGCCAGCAGCCAAGCCCAGCCCGGGGGGGCTACCTACAATGAGCAGTTCTTC. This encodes CASSQAQPGGATYNEQFF.

The CDR3 nucleotides are TGTGCCAGCAGCCCCGTGGCAGGGTTCTTCTCTGGGGCCAACGTCCTGACTTTC. Its translation: CASSPVAGFFSGANVLTF. The V call is TRBV7-6, the J call TRBJ2-6, with D possibly being TRBD1 (5 bases). Trimming shortened V by 5 bases and J by 0 bases, and 17 bases separated the two germline ends. This CDR3 contains 18 residues. The V gene's germline CDR1 is SGHVS and CDR2 FNYEAQ. Combining the CDR3 with reference TRBV7-6 and TRBJ2-6 gives the whole variable domain GAGVSQSPRYKVTKRGQDVALRCDPISGHVSLYWYRQALGQGPEFLTYFNYEAQQDKSGLPNDRFSAERPEGSISTLTIQRTEQRDSAMYRCASSPVAGFFSGANVLTFGAGSRLTVL.

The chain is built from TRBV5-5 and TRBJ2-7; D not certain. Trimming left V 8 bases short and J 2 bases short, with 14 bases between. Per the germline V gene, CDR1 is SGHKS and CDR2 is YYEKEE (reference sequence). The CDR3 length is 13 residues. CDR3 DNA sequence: TGTGCCAGTGAAGGAGACACAGCCTACGAGCAGTACTTC. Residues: CASEGDTAYEQYF.

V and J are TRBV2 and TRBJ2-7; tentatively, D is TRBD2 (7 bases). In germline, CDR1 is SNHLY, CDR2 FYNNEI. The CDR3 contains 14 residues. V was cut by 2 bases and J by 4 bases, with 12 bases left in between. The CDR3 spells CASSEWGRGYEQYF. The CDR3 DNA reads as TGTGCCAGCAGTGAATGGGGGAGGGGGTACGAGCAGTACTTC. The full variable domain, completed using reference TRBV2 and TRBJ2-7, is EPEVTQTPSHQVTQMGQEVILRCVPISNHLYFYWYRQILGQKVEFLVSFYNNEISEKSEIFDDQFSVERPDGSNFTLKIRSTKLEDSAMYFCASSEWGRGYEQYFGPGTRLTVT.

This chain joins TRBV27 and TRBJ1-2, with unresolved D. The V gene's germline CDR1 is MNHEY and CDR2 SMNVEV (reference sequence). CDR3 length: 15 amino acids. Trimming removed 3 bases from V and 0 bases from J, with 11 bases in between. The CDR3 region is CASSFYPETNYGYTF. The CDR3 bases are TGTGCCAGCAGTTTTTATCCAGAAACTAACTATGGCTACACCTTC.